This T cell receptor beta chain comes out of a study of PD-L1 blockade in urothelial cancer. V was clipped by 1 base and J by 0 bases; unmatched bases: 7. The CDR3 contains 16 residues. Germline V gives CDR1 SQVTM, CDR2 ANQGSEA. In this sample, this clone turned up a few times. Clones were sequenced by immunoSEQ multiplex PCR, and TCRdb holds only the in-frame ones, with some missing. The sample has 35,000 to 40,000 clones, 82% seen once. The sequences come from PBMCs, collected around atezolizumab (anti-PD-L1) treatment. The V and J genes are TRBV29-1 and TRBJ2-7, with TRBD2 identical over 9 bases. The TCR was taken from a man aged 55 to 70 with urothelial cancer. In DNA form, the CDR3 reads TGCAGCGTTGAAGCGCGGGGGGGCCAGAACTCCTACGAGCAGTACTTC. This codes for CSVEARGGQNSYEQYF.